This section outlines one T cell receptor (beta chain) sequence together with its context. The antigen remains undetermined. The data were obtained in a study of Graves' ophthalmopathy and Graves' hyperthyroidism. Study results and caveats: Blood samples also showed most expanded thyroid clonotypes exceeding 0.001 frequency.

The CDR3 sequence is 12 residues long. Trimming at V came to 10 bases and at J to 5 bases, leaving 7 bases not matched to a gene. Germline lookup yields CDR1 ENHRY and CDR2 SYGVKD. Using RNA transcripts, the TCR beta CDR3 regions were amplified. The workflow started with a first-round RT-PCR run with HTBI primers and then moved on to a second-round multiplex PCR. TCRdb independently ran MiXCR on the multiplex PCR reads; one entry per CDR3 protein. Here the sample spans 650,000 to 900,000 distinct CDR3 sequences, approximately 40% being singletons. The sequenced sample was peripheral blood. The clonotype was recovered from an adult man with Graves' ophthalmopathy. This chain uses TRBV10-3 with TRBJ1-2; the match to TRBD1 covers 7 bases. This CDR3 is CATRDSTYGYTF. CDR3 coding DNA: TGTGCCACCCGGGACAGTACTTATGGCTACACCTTC.